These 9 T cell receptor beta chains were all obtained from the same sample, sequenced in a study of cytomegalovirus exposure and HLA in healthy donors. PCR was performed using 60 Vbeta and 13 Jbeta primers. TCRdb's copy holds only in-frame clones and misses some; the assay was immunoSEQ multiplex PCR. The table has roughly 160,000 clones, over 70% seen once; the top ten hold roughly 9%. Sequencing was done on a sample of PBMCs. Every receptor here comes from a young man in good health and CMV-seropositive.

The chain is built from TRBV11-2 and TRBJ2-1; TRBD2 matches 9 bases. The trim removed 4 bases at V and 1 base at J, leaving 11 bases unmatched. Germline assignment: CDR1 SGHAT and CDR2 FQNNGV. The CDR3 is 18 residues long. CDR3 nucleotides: TGTGCCAGCAGCTCGACCCCGCGGGCGGGAGGGTCCTACAATGAGCAGTTCTTC. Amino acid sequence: CASSSTPRAGGSYNEQFF. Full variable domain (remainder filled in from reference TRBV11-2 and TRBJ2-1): EAGVAQSPRYKIIEKRQSVAFWCNPISGHATLYWYQQILGQGPKLLIQFQNNGVVDDSQLPKDRFSAERLKGVDSTLKIQPAKLEDSAVYLCASSSTPRAGGSYNEQFFGPGTRLTVL.

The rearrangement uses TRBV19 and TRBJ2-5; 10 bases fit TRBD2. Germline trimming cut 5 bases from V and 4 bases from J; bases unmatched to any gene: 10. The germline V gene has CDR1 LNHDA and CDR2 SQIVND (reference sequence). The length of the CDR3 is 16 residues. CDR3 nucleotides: TGTGCCAGTAGTTCCCCACTAGCGGGGAAGACAGAGACCCAGTACTTC. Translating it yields CASSSPLAGKTETQYF.

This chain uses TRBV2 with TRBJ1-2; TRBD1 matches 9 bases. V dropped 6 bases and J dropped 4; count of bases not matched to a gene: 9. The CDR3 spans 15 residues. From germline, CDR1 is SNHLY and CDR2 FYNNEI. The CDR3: CASRLLTGGLYGYTF. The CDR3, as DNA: TGTGCCAGCAGGTTACTGACAGGGGGGCTCTATGGCTACACCTTC.

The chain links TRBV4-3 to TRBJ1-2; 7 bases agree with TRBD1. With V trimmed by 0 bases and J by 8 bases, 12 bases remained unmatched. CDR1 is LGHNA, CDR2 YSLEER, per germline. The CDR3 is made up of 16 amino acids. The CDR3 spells CASSQERTGSLEGYTF. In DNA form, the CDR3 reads TGCGCCAGCAGCCAAGAGAGGACAGGATCCTTGGAGGGCTACACCTTC.

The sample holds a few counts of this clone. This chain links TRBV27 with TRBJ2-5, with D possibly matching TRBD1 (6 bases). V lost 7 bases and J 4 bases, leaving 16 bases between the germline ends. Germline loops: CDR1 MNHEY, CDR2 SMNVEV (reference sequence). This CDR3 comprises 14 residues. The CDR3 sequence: CASKLEDSVETQYF. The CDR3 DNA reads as TGTGCCAGCAAACTCGAGGACAGCGTAGAGACCCAGTACTTC.

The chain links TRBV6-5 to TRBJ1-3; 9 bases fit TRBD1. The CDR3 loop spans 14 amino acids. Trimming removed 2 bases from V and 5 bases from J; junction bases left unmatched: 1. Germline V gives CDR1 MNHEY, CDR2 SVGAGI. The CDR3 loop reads CASSYNRGRNTIYF. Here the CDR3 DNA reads TGTGCCAGCAGTTACAACAGGGGGCGAAACACCATATATTTT.

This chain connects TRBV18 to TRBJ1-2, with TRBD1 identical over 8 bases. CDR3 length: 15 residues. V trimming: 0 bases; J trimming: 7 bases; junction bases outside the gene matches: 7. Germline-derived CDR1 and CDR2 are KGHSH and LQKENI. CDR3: CASSPPGQALFGYTF. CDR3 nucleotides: TGTGCCAGCTCACCACCGGGACAGGCCCTCTTTGGCTACACCTTC.

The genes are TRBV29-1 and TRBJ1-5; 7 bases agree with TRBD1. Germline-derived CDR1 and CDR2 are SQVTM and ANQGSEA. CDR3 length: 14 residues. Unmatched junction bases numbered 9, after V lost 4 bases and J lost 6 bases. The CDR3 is CSVADRLGGQPQHF. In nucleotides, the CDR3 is TGCAGCGTTGCGGACAGGTTAGGGGGTCAGCCCCAGCATTTT. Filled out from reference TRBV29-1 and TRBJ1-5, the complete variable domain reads SAVISQKPSRDICQRGTSLTIQCQVDSQVTMMFWYRQQPGQSLTLIATANQGSEATYESGFVIDKFPISRPNLTFSTLTVSNMSPEDSSIYLCSVADRLGGQPQHFGDGTRLSIL.

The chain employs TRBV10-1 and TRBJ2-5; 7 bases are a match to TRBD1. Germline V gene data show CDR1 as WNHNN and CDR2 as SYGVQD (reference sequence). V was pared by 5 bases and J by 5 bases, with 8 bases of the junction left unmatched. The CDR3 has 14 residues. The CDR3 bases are TGCGCCAGCAGTAACGACAGGGTAGGGGAGACCCAGTACTTC. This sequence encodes CASSNDRVGETQYF.